A single T cell receptor beta chain is shown here with its context. The sample originates from a study of blood T cell repertoires in COVID-19. Study background: Sources were T cells, B-cell-depleted T cells, or PBMCs; the material itself was cDNA or gDNA.

Method: immunoSEQ multiplex PCR; TCRdb's copy keeps in-frame clones and lacks some. In the table there are about 20,000 clones, less than 95% of which are singletons. The CDR3 length is 16 residues. Between the trimmed V and J ends, which lost 0 bases and 2 bases, there was a span of 14 bases. Germline V CDR1 and CDR2: MNHEY, SVGEGT. This chain links TRBV6-2 or TRBV6-3 with TRBJ2-7, with a tentative D call TRBD1 (6 bases). The specimen was peripheral blood. The clonotype comes from a human donor in a cohort sampled during active COVID-19. The CDR3 bases are TGTGCCAGCAGTTACTCGAGAGTCAGGGGCCCCTACGAGCAGTACTTC. This sequence encodes CASSYSRVRGPYEQYF.